This T cell receptor beta chain was found in a study of blood T cells in healthy people across ages. In germline, CDR1 is SGHTA, CDR2 FQGNSA. The CDR3 extends over 13 amino acids. V was cut by 5 bases and J by 3 bases, with 7 bases left in between. Combining a sample-barcoded 5' primer with a J-beta primer mix, a second PCR ran for roughly 7 to 12 cycles. A single record per CDR3 protein comes from TCRdb applying MiXCR to the 5' RACE reads. The repertoire holds about 730,000 distinct CDR3 sequences, roughly 45% seen once, with 20% in the top ten. This rearrangement joins TRBV7-2 to TRBJ2-2; the D is unclear. The sample consisted of blood. The TCR originated in a woman aged 60-75 years in good health. CDR3 DNA: TGTGCCAGCAGCCGACCGCACACCGGGGAGCTGTTTTTT. Translating it yields CASSRPHTGELFF.